This T cell receptor (beta chain) comes out of a study of cytomegalovirus exposure and HLA in healthy donors (dated by TCRdb to 2015 to 2018). In terms of the full investigation: According to an earlier analysis of several hundred of the donors, about 179 million T cells yielded 95 million to 140 million unique TCR beta sequences and more than 250 Gb of sequence data. An early release covering about 600 HLA-typed donors comprised about 290 gigabases of sequencing data and about 90 million unique TCR sequences. Among the approximately 430 genotyped donors, under 90% belonged to the genetic ancestry cluster associated with self-reported Caucasian donors. The study aimed to test whether cataloging public T cell receptors could reveal signatures of past pathogen exposure. The T cell repertoires of several hundred subjects were profiled by immunosequencing and related to cytomegalovirus serostatus. A separate validation cohort of over 95 different subjects was used in addition to the approximately 700-subject first cohort. High-throughput TCR immunosequencing, statistical association of individual TCRs with disease status, and machine learning were combined to predict cytomegalovirus infection status. A later analysis re-analyzed previously published TCR beta repertoires from roughly 690 donors and added high-resolution HLA genotyping to study TCR occurrence patterns. The later analysis used no new phenotypic data to find candidate immune exposures, relying instead on TCR beta sequences and their occurrence across donors. An earlier analysis of fewer than 750 of the donors used high-throughput TCR beta sequencing to judge whether each TCR beta V gene segment behaved as functional or pseudogenic. Donor age, sex, ethnicity and CMV serostatus were compiled alongside the repertoire data. A later genetic analysis took genome-wide SNP genotypes for about 55% of the 666 donors and used that subset as a discovery cohort. Every discovery cohort repertoire had been produced on one sequencing platform. HLA typing covered class I and class II loci at four-digit resolution. Typing coverage differed by locus: A, B, C, DRB1 and DQB1 were typed in roughly 629-630 donors, DQA1 in 522, DPA1 in 606, and DPB1 in 450 to 490. Four to six DR-DQ haplotypes were handled as single units for association and clustering, since linkage in the cohort was strong. On average, roughly 250,000 unique TCR beta nucleotide sequences were sequenced per donor among 300 to 500 genotyped donors of the cohort, with roughly 18% of those sequences being non-productive.

Overall study outcomes, separate from this receptor: Linkage disequilibrium might explain the correlated functional status among segregating V segments, but an unknown experimental factor could not be ruled out. When HLA alleles, especially DR and DQ, strongly co-occurred, TCR associations were difficult to assign to individual alleles. Cytomegalovirus status was reported to be diagnosed by the classifier with high specificity and sensitivity in both the original and validation cohorts. In a later analysis, HLA-associated TCR beta chains showed more clonal expansion and lower generation probabilities than non-associated chains that were equally common. Because some donors lacked HLA typing at each locus, the association tests relied only on the typed subset. Because counts were too low, about 18 rarely observed V segments, including chromosome 9 orphons, were excluded from the earlier analysis of around 590 of the donors. An earlier analysis of approximately 530 of the donors showed that most TCR beta V segments appeared in productive rearrangements either about 90% or about 30% of the time, which broadly matched IMGT annotations. Some IMGT-functional V segments, including TRBV6-2 and TRBV6-3, could not be distinguished by the 87-base-pair reads and were therefore excluded. The only immune exposure information available for the cohort was CMV serostatus. Most TCR sequences were observed very rarely across donors, whereas some public TCRs were present in many individuals. Only TCR beta chains were sequenced in this cohort, and the absence of alpha or paired-chain data limited detectable features. A later genetic analysis reported fewer N-insertions in productive TCRs among donors in an Asian-associated ancestry cluster than the roughly 700-donor mean. Three of the identified cytomegalovirus-associated TCR beta chains were confirmed in vitro to be specific for cytomegalovirus antigens. A further reported finding was that TCR beta sequences accurately predicted the HLA-A and HLA-B alleles for most subjects in the first cohort. The authors suggested that the approach could potentially be extended to other disease states and immunological phenotypes. Sequencing depth was assumed to be roughly uniform across donors in the presence/absence analyses, though that assumption may not hold. A later analysis associated about 18,000 TCR beta sequences with specific HLA alleles at a false discovery rate of 0.05. According to a later analysis, parvovirus B19, influenza, CMV and Epstein-Barr virus appeared linked to several top co-occurrence clusters. A cluster of highly shared sequence variants was judged likely to be a technical artifact of the sequencing pipeline. The study listed approximately 150 TCR beta chains as associated with cytomegalovirus. According to a later analysis, TCR association rates differed among HLA loci, with DRB1 alleles showing the most associated TCRs and HLA-C alleles showing the fewest. V-gene and J-gene trimming of TCR beta chains was associated with a missense DCLRE1C variant in a later genetic analysis, and the association was replicated in an independent cohort. According to a later analysis, most CMV-associated TCR beta chains appeared to be HLA-restricted, and the HLA associations seemed to be driven largely by CMV exposure.

For this clone: It lacks a known antigen. The record has no base qualities; no much larger clone is one base away.

In total, just over 650 healthy bone marrow donors made up the cohort. All cohort members were sampled while nominally healthy, although unrecorded immune exposures were likely present. The donor was CMV seronegative and belonged to the group of 352 seronegative cohort members. Every donor gave a peripheral blood sample, and the peripheral blood mononuclear cells from that sample were used for TCR beta sequencing. The Qiagen DNeasy Blood Extraction Kit was used to extract genomic DNA from the blood cell samples. Library method: the immunoSEQ multiplex PCR assay. For the multiplex PCR, a mixture combining 60 forward primers for TCR Vbeta segments and 13 reverse primers for TCR Jbeta segments was used. A multiplex PCR assay on genomic DNA amplified the CDR3 region of rearranged TCR beta genes. Amplified TCR beta libraries were sequenced as 87-base-pair reads on the Illumina HiSeq System. Per the original workflow: Across the 640 or so repertoires, a later analysis counted roughly 84 million unique TCR beta chains, around 10 million of which were shared by at least two donors. To remove PCR and sequencing errors, raw reads were error-corrected and collapsed into unique sequences using a nearest-neighbor algorithm that merged closely related sequences. Alignment of CDR3 sequences to IMGT reference sequences was used to assign V, D and J gene segments. For a sequence to be retained, a match of at least six nucleotides to both a V gene segment and a J gene segment was required. Rearrangements were called productive when the CDR3 lacked stop codons and stayed in frame with V and J; all others were non-productive. CDR3 was defined according to IMGT convention as the region running from the second conserved V-encoded cysteine to the conserved J-encoded phenylalanine. In an earlier analysis of approximately 590 of the donors, sequences lacking an unambiguous match to a single V gene segment were excluded. An earlier analysis of almost 600 of the donors classified V segments as functional when productive rearrangements were above 56.7% and as segregating when the standard deviation between donors was above 5%. A statistical classification framework was built to diagnose cytomegalovirus status from the catalog of TCR beta chain sequences. In a later analysis, V and J genes were assigned by comparing TCR nucleotide sequences against IMGT/GENE-DB human TR gene sequences. Using the TCRdist pipeline, a later analysis assigned CDR3 sequences along with most-parsimonious VDJ recombination scenarios. A later analysis defined each TCR beta chain by its CDR3 amino acid sequence plus V-gene family, and excluded reads lacking a unique V-gene family. To address suspected cross-contamination and a sequencing artifact, a later analysis removed some 620 highly shared, low-generation-probability nucleotide sequences. In a later analysis, a clonal expansion index for each public chain was calculated from normalized within-repertoire ranks of inferred template counts. Generation probabilities in a later analysis came from a VDJ recombination model fitted to out-of-frame rearrangements, and those results were checked against IGoR. In a later analysis, hypergeometric tests were used to score TCR-TCR, TCR-HLA and TCR-CMV co-occurrence, with a repertoire-size bias correction applied to TCR pairs. In a later analysis, false discovery rates were estimated by permuting HLA or CMV assignments 20 times. In a later analysis, co-occurring TCRs were grouped using DBSCAN, with TCRdist sequence similarity added in when clustering inside HLA-allele-positive subsets. For co-occurrence clustering, repertoires with fewer than 30,000 or more than 120,000 public chains were excluded, along with about five repertoires with anomalous nucleotide sharing. As stored in TCRdb, this immuneACCESS dataset retains in-frame rearrangements with V and J assigned. A fraction of the clones does not appear; measured against another copy, unresolved V genes explain less than half of the discrepancy, and the remainder lacks a known reason. V, J and clone size are those of that table, while D and trimming were read from the DNA. Counted in this sample were 120,000 to 150,000 clones; around a tenth of them appeared once. The top ten constitute about 2% of the sample.

The germline V gene provides CDR1 SGHTA and CDR2 FQGTGA. The CDR3 runs 15 amino acids, cysteine and phenylalanine included. Only the CDR3 DNA stays, 45 bases, in frame from base 1. Cut back by 5 bases and 0 bases, the V and J ends lie 11 bases apart. Recombination connected TRBV7-3 to TRBJ2-1; the D gene is not confidently resolved. The source material was PBMCs. This TCR was recovered from a male donor in good health and CMV-seronegative. In nucleotides, the sequence is TGTGCCAGCAGCCTACATAGGAGCTCCTACAATGAGCAGTTCTTC. It codes for CASSLHRSSYNEQFF.